The clone carrying this T cell receptor (beta chain) was detected a few times. What it binds is not known. The data originate from a study of Graves' ophthalmopathy and Graves' hyperthyroidism. Study-wide findings and caveats: Blood shared most expanded thyroid clonotypes above 0.001 frequency.

Pregnant or lactating patients and those with other autoimmune diseases or uncontrolled infections were excluded. The CDR3 runs 17 residues. J was trimmed by 5 bases and V by 1 base; bases with no gene match: 5. Germline CDR1 is LNHNV and CDR2 is YYDKDF (reference sequence). CDR3 regions of TCR beta were amplified from RNA transcripts. The library came from an HTBI-primed first-round RT-PCR and a second-round multiplex PCR. One entry per CDR3 protein results from TCRdb running MiXCR on the multiplex PCR reads. The sample lists tens of thousands of distinct CDR3 sequences; approximately 45% were seen once.

V is TRBV15 and J is TRBJ2-3, with 14 bases matching TRBD2. This receptor was identified in an adult woman with Graves' ophthalmopathy. Source material: peripheral blood. DNA of the CDR3: TGTGCCACCAGCAGAGCTCTTGGGACTAGCGGGAGAGATACGCAGTATTTT. This translates into CATSRALGTSGRDTQYF.